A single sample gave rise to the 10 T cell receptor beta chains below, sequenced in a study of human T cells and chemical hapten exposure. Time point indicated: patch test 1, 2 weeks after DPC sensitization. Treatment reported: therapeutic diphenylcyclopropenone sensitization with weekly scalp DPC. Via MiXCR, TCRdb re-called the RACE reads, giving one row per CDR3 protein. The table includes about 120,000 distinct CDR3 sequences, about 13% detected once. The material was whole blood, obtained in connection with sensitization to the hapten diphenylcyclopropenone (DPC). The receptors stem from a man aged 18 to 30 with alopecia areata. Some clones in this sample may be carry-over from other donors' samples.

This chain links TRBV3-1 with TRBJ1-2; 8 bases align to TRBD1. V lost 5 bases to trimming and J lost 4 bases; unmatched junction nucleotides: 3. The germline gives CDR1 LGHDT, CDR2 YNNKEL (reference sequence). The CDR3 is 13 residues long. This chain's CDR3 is CASSKDRAYGYTF. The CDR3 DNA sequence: TGTGCCAGCAGCAAGGACAGGGCCTATGGCTACACCTTC.

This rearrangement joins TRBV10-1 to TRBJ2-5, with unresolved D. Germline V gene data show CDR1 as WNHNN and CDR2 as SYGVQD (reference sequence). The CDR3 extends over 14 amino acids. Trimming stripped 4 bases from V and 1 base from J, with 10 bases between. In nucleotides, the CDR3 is TGCGCCAGCAGTGTCTTAGGGCCCCAAGAGACCCAGTACTTC. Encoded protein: CASSVLGPQETQYF.

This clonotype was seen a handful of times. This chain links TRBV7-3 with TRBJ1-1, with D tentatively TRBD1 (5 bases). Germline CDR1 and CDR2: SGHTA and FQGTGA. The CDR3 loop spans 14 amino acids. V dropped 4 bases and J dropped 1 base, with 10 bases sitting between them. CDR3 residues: CASSWDGSNTEAFF. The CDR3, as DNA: TGTGCCAGCAGCTGGGACGGATCGAACACTGAAGCTTTCTTT. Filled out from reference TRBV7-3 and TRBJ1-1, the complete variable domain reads GAGVSQTPSNKVTEKGKYVELRCDPISGHTALYWYRQSLGQGPEFLIYFQGTGAADDSGLPNDRFFAVRPEGSVSTLKIQRTERGDSAVYLCASSWDGSNTEAFFGQGTRLTVV.

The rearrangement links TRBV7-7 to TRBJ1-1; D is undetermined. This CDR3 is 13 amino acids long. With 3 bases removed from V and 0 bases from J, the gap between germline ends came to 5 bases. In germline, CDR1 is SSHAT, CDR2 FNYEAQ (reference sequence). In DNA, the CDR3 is TGTGCCAGCAGCTTTAAACTGAACACTGAAGCTTTCTTT. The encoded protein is CASSFKLNTEAFF.

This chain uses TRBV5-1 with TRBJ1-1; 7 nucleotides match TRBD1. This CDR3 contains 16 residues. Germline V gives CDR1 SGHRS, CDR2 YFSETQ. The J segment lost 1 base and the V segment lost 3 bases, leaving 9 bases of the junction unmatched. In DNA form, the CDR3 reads TGCGCCAGCAGCTCCCTCCCGGGACAGCAGAACACTGAAGCTTTCTTT. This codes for CASSSLPGQQNTEAFF.

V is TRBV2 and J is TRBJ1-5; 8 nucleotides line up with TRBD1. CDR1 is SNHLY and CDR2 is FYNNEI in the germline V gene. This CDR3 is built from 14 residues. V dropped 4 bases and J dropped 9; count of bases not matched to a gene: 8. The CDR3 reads CASSAGRGQGPQHF. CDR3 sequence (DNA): TGTGCCAGCAGTGCCGGCAGGGGGCAAGGGCCCCAGCATTTT.

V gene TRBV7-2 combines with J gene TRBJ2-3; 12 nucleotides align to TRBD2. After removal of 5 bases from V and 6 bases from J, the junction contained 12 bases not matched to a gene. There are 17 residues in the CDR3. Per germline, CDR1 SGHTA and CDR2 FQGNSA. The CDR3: CASSTGLAGRGADTQYF. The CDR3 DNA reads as TGTGCCAGCAGCACAGGACTAGCGGGAAGAGGGGCGGATACGCAGTATTTT.

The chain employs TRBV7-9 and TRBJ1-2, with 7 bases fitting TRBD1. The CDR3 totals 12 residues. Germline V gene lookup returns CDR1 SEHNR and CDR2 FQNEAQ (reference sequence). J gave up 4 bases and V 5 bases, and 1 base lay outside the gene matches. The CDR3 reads CASSRQGYGYTF. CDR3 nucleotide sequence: TGTGCCAGCAGCCGACAGGGCTATGGCTACACCTTC.

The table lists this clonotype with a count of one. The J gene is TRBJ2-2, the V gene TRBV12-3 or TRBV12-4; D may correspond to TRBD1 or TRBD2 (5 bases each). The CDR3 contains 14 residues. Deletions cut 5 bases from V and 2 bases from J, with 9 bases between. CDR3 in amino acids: CASSEGPNTGELFF. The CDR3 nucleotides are TGTGCCAGCAGTGAGGGGCCCAACACCGGGGAGCTGTTTTTT.

CDR3 sequence (DNA): TGTGCCAGTAGTCCTCAGGGGATCGACCACGAGCAGTACTTC. Translation gives CASSPQGIDHEQYF. The chain uses TRBV19 and TRBJ2-7, with D maybe TRBD1 (6 bases). The CDR3 sequence is 14 residues long. The ends were cut back, 5 bases at V and 5 bases at J, with 16 bases in the middle. Per the germline V gene, CDR1 is LNHDA and CDR2 is SQIVND (reference sequence).